The 8 T cell receptor beta chains in this list originate from one sample, sequenced in a study of T cells in narcolepsy. Sequencing used immunoSEQ multiplex PCR; TCRdb keeps in-frame clones, though not all of them. The table shows 20,000 to 25,000 clones, with 80% to 90% occurring only once. The sample comprised CD45RA- memory CD4+ T cells from PBMCs. Every receptor here comes from a human donor with narcolepsy.

The chain is built from TRBV19 and TRBJ2-5, with a tentative D call TRBD1 (5 bases). The assigned J gene may be wrong: the sequence end matches TRBJ2-7 better. The CDR3 extends over 12 amino acids. The V gene's germline CDR1 is LNHDA and CDR2 SQIVND (reference sequence). DNA of the CDR3: TGTGCCAGTAGTAGAGACAGCTACGAGCAGTACTTC. This encodes CASSRDSYEQYF.

The chain recombines TRBV25-1 with TRBJ2-5; D tentatively reads TRBD1 or TRBD2 (5 bases each). V gave up 2 bases and J gave up 5 bases, with 18 bases separating them. The CDR3 contains 16 residues. Germline V CDR1 and CDR2: MGHDK, SYGVNS. The CDR3 region has the DNA TGTGCCAGCAGTGAAGGGACCACGATCAGTACGGAGACCCAGTACTTC. Its translation is CASSEGTTISTETQYF.

The V call is TRBV28, the J call TRBJ1-2; tentative D call: TRBD1 (5 bases). CDR1 MDHEN and CDR2 SYDVKM come from the germline V gene. Trimming shortened V by 5 bases and J by 9 bases, and 19 bases separated the two germline ends. The CDR3 has 14 residues. Here the CDR3 reads CASSIGGTDKSYTF. In nucleotides, the CDR3 is TGTGCCAGCAGTATCGGGGGGACCGATAAAAGCTACACCTTC.

The rearrangement links TRBV11-3 to TRBJ2-2; D remains ambiguous. The ends were cut back, 3 bases at V and 5 bases at J, with 4 bases in the middle. This CDR3 is built from 12 residues. CDR1 and CDR2 from the germline V gene are SGHNT and YENEEA. The CDR3 region has the DNA TGTGCCAGCAGCTTGAGGACCGGGGAGCTGTTTTTT. It codes for CASSLRTGELFF.

The rearrangement links TRBV10-3 to TRBJ2-7, with TRBD2 matching over 10 bases. This CDR3 region has 16 residues. Germline V gives CDR1 ENHRY, CDR2 SYGVKD. J gave up 8 bases and V 3 bases, and 13 bases lay outside the gene matches. Here the CDR3 DNA reads TGTGCCATCAGTGAAGCCCTGGGAGAAACTAGCGGGAAGCAGTACTTC. Translating it yields CAISEALGETSGKQYF.

This clone was found once. This chain connects TRBV29-1 to TRBJ2-5; D possibly corresponds to TRBD1 (6 bases). The last part of the DNA fits TRBJ2-7 better; the J call may be wrong. CDR3 size: 14 residues. CDR1 and CDR2 from the germline V gene are SQVTM and ANQGSEA. CDR3 sequence: CSVEEQGSPYEQYF. The CDR3 coding sequence is TGCAGCGTTGAGGAACAGGGAAGTCCCTACGAGCAGTACTTC.

In this sample, this clone turned up a few times. The chain has TRBV5-1 and TRBJ2-5; 7 bases map to TRBD1. The germline CDR1 and CDR2 sequences are SGHRS and YFSETQ. After removal of 7 bases from V and 9 bases from J, the junction contained 12 bases not matched to a gene. CDR3 size: 13 residues. CDR3 DNA: TGCGCCAGCTTGGACAGTCTCCAGGGGGCCCAGTACTTC. The encoded protein is CASLDSLQGAQYF.

This chain uses TRBV10-2 with TRBJ2-5, with D perhaps TRBD1 or TRBD2 (5 bases each). Trimming removed 6 bases from V and 5 bases from J, with 13 bases in between. CDR3 length: 13 residues. Per the germline V gene, CDR1 is WSHSY and CDR2 is SAAADI. The CDR3 sequence is CASRRGVGETQYF. CDR3 in DNA: TGCGCCAGCAGGAGGGGAGTGGGGGAGACCCAGTACTTC.